The entry below gives a single T cell receptor (beta chain) sequence along with its context. This sample is part of a study of control samples from healthy donors and cancer patients. Unmatched junction bases numbered 6, after V lost 2 bases and J lost 8 bases. The CDR3 is 14 amino acids. CDR1 is WSHSY, CDR2 SAAADI, per germline. Libraries were prepared by immunoSEQ multiplex PCR; TCRdb keeps only in-frame clonotypes and omits some of them. The sample shows approximately 90,000 clones, roughly 84% of them seen only once. This sequence was found in a man in his 70s with lung cancer. Sequencing input: PBMCs. The chain joins TRBV10-2 to TRBJ2-3, with 8 bases that match TRBD2. The CDR3 DNA reads TGCGCCAGCAGTGAGCGGGGGGGCCTTGGTACGCAGTATTTT. Its protein product is CASSERGGLGTQYF.